A selection of T cell receptor beta chains follows, all from one sample in a study of T cell responses to AZD1222 COVID-19 vaccine. Only in-frame clones appear in the TCRdb table, and some are missing; sequencing was by immunoSEQ multiplex PCR. The table includes 130,000 to 150,000 clones, 82% detected once. The sequences come from peripheral blood, collected on day 0 of MenACWY control vaccination. The receptors shown here come from an adult in good health. CDR3s include the opening cysteine and the closing phenylalanine or tryptophan. The D gene is left open where the match is weak. Size is stated for part of the rows, as once, few or many counts, or as a class when the clone is expanded.

D | J | size | V | CDR3 | DNA
. | TRBJ2-1 | . | TRBV19 | CASKSRVRNEQFF | TGTGCCAGTAAATCTAGGGTCCGCAATGAGCAGTTCTTC
TRBD1 | TRBJ1-2 | . | TRBV20-1 | CSATGDYGYTF | TGCAGTGCGACAGGGGACTATGGCTACACCTTC
. | TRBJ1-6 | . | TRBV18 | CASSPPNPGTPWSLHF | TGTGCCAGCTCACCACCTAACCCTGGGACGCCGTGGTCCCTCCACTTT
TRBD1 | TRBJ1-6 | . | TRBV5-1 | CASRLGQANSPLHF | TGCGCCAGCAGACTTGGACAGGCGAATTCACCCCTCCACTTT
. | TRBJ1-1 | . | TRBV3-1/TRBV3-2 | CASSQGSGGRNTEAFF | TGTGCCAGCAGCCAAGGCTCCGGGGGACGAAACACTGAAGCTTTCTTT
TRBD1 | TRBJ2-2 | . | TRBV14 | CASSQDRGLHTGELFF | TGTGCCAGCAGCCAAGACAGGGGGCTTCACACCGGGGAGCTGTTTTTT
. | TRBJ1-2 | few | TRBV27 | CASSLIATGNYGYTF | TGTGCCAGCAGTTTAATCGCAACAGGGAACTATGGCTACACCTTC
. | TRBJ2-2 | few | TRBV2 | CASSGFLRGNTGELFF | TGTGCCAGCAGTGGTTTTTTGAGGGGTAACACCGGGGAGCTGTTTTTT
. | TRBJ1-5 | . | TRBV5-3 | CARSLTAVSNQPQHF | TGTGCCAGATCCCTGACAGCCGTAAGCAATCAGCCCCAGCATTTT
TRBD1 | TRBJ1-1 | . | TRBV7-9 | CASSPGARTGGWWAFF | TGTGCCAGCAGTCCAGGGGCTCGGACAGGGGGATGGTGGGCTTTCTTT
TRBD2 | TRBJ2-4 | . | TRBV28 | CASSLSGRDIQYF | TGTGCCAGCAGTTTATCGGGGAGGGACATTCAGTACTTC
TRBD2 | TRBJ2-5 | . | TRBV4-1 | CASSQRLAQETQYF | TGCGCCAGCAGCCAAAGACTAGCCCAAGAGACCCAGTACTTC
. | TRBJ1-2 | . | TRBV3-1/TRBV3-2 | CASRHARAAGYTF | TGTGCCAGCAGACACGCTCGGGCAGCCGGCTACACCTTC
. | TRBJ1-1 | . | TRBV6-1 | CASSERQGRYTEAFF | TGTGCCAGCAGTGAGCGCCAGGGACGGTACACTGAAGCTTTCTTT
. | TRBJ1-2 | . | TRBV27 | CASRVGVSYGYTF | TGTGCCAGCAGGGTAGGGGTTAGCTATGGCTACACCTTC
TRBD2 | TRBJ2-1 | . | TRBV5-4 | CASSLDSGGGEQFF | TGTGCCAGCAGCTTGGATAGCGGGGGTGGTGAGCAGTTCTTC
TRBD2 | TRBJ2-3 | few | TRBV5-1 | CASSLILAGKDTQYF | TGCGCCAGCAGCCTCATCTTAGCGGGGAAAGATACGCAGTATTTT
. | TRBJ1-2 | . | TRBV2 | CASSDPGSYGYTF | TGTGCCAGCAGTGACCCAGGGAGCTATGGCTACACCTTC
. | TRBJ2-5 | . | TRBV4-1 | CASSPTGRETQYF | TGCGCCAGCAGCCCGACAGGGAGGGAGACCCAGTACTTC
. | TRBJ1-5 | . | TRBV19 | CASSMGLQGFQPQHF | TGTGCCAGTAGTATGGGGCTTCAGGGGTTCCAGCCCCAGCATTTT
TRBD1 | TRBJ2-7 | . | TRBV6-6 | CASSYGTGGYEQYF | TGTGCCAGCAGTTATGGGACAGGGGGCTACGAGCAGTACTTC
TRBD1 | TRBJ2-7 | . | TRBV6-5 | CASRETGTGVEQYF | TGTGCCAGCAGAGAGACCGGGACAGGGGTCGAGCAGTACTTC
TRBD1 | TRBJ1-1 | . | TRBV28 | CASSFRGRSWLGEAFF | TGTGCCAGCAGCTTCAGGGGGCGCTCTTGGCTTGGAGAAGCTTTCTTT
TRBD2 | TRBJ2-5 | . | TRBV18 | CASSPLERGGGKTQYF | TGTGCCAGCTCACCACTCGAGCGGGGGGGCGGCAAGACCCAGTACTTC
. | TRBJ1-5 | once | TRBV14 | CASSQLALSGNQPQHF | TGTGCCAGCAGCCAGCTGGCCCTAAGCGGCAATCAGCCCCAGCATTTT
. | TRBJ1-1 | . | TRBV5-1 | CASSLAGGYTEAFF | TGCGCCAGCAGCTTGGCGGGGGGCTACACTGAAGCTTTCTTT
. | TRBJ2-5 | once | TRBV5-4 | CASSLDTGRGETQYF | TGTGCCAGCAGCCTTGACACAGGAAGAGGAGAGACCCAGTACTTC
. | TRBJ1-4 | . | TRBV4-2 | CASSQASDSSNEKLFF | TGTGCCAGCAGCCAAGCCAGTGACAGTTCTAATGAAAAACTGTTTTTT
TRBD1 | TRBJ1-6 | . | TRBV3-1/TRBV3-2 | CASSHIRQGDSPLHF | TGTGCCAGCAGCCATATTCGACAGGGAGATTCACCCCTCCACTTT